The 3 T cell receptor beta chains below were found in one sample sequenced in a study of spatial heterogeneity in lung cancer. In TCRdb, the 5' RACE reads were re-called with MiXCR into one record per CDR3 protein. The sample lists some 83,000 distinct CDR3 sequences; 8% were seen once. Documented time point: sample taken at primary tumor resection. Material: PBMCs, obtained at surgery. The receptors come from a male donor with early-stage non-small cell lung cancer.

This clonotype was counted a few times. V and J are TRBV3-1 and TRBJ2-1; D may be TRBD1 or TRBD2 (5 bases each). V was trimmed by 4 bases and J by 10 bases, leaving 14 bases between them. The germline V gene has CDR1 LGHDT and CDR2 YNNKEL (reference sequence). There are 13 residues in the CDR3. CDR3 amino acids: CASSPGTPGEQFF. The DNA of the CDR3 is TGTGCCAGCAGCCCTGGGACCCCGGGGGAGCAGTTCTTC.

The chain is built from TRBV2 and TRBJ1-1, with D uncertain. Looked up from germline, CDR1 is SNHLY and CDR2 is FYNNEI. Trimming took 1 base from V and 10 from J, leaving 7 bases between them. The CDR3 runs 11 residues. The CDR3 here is CASSEGYSAFF. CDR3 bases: TGTGCCAGCAGTGAAGGATACTCAGCTTTCTTT.

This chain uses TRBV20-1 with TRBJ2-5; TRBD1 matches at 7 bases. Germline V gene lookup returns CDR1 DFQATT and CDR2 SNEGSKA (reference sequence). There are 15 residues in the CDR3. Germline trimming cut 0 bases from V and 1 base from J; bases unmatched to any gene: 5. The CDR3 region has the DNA TGCAGTGCTAGAGACGCAGGGGGTATCCAAGAGACCCAGTACTTC. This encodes CSARDAGGIQETQYF.